The present T cell receptor (beta chain) was sequenced within a study of T cell responses to AZD1222 COVID-19 vaccine. General study findings and limits: Of the AZD1222 recipients, only 5 to 7 were seropositive at baseline. Repertoire sampling occurred only after the peak T cell response.

Germline CDR1 MDHEN, CDR2 SYDVKM. CDR3 size: 12 residues. About this clone itself: The antigen remains undetermined.

Only in-frame clones appear in the TCRdb table, and some are missing; sequencing was by immunoSEQ multiplex PCR. This sample carries approximately 160,000 clones, about 93% of them seen once, and the ten largest clones take about 5.3%. This clonotype was obtained from an adult in good health. This chain links TRBV28 with TRBJ1-2; the D gene is possibly TRBD1 (5 bases). The sample in question was peripheral blood, obtained on day 0 of AZD1222 vaccination. CDR3 coding DNA: TGTGCATGGGGGGAATCGGTCGAAGGCTACACCTTC. Encoded protein: CAWGESVEGYTF.